The 10 T cell receptor beta chains below come from one sample, sequenced in a study of T cells after yellow fever vaccination. One entry per CDR3 protein results from TCRdb running MiXCR on the 5' RACE reads. The sample yields under 200,000 distinct CDR3 sequences, less than 9% seen once. The sequences come from CD4+ T cells sorted from PBMCs, collected about 5 days after the first yellow fever vaccination. The origin of the receptors is a man in his late teens or twenties who received the YFV17D yellow fever vaccine.

This clonotype was counted at least ten times. This chain joins TRBV7-2 and TRBJ1-5; D is ambiguous. Germline assignment: CDR1 SGHTA and CDR2 FQGNSA. V was trimmed by 1 base and J by 4 bases, leaving 8 bases between them. The CDR3 consists of 14 residues. The CDR3 coding sequence is TGTGCCAGCAGCTTAGTTGGGGTAAATCAGCCCCAGCATTTT. It yields the protein CASSLVGVNQPQHF.

In this sample, this clonotype turned up a few times. The chain carries TRBV20-1 and TRBJ1-1; D may be TRBD1 (6 bases). V was cut by 0 bases and J by 10 bases, with 15 bases left in between. The CDR3 is made up of 13 amino acids. The germline V gene has CDR1 DFQATT and CDR2 SNEGSKA (reference sequence). The DNA of the CDR3 is TGCAGTGCTAGAGATGGGGCGACAGGAACAGCTTTCTTT. This encodes CSARDGATGTAFF.

This clonotype was detected ten times or more. The gene calls are TRBV7-9 and TRBJ2-1; 8 bases match TRBD1. The CDR3 is 16 amino acids. Germline V CDR1 and CDR2: SEHNR, FQNEAQ (reference sequence). The J segment lost 5 bases and the V segment lost 5 bases, leaving 11 bases of the junction unmatched. CDR3 region: CASSLLSGGGHNEQFF. CDR3 coding DNA: TGTGCCAGCAGCCTCCTGTCAGGGGGCGGCCACAATGAGCAGTTCTTC.

This clonotype was detected many times. The chain recombines TRBV20-1 with TRBJ2-5, with D possibly matching TRBD2 (5 bases). Germline lookup yields CDR1 DFQATT and CDR2 SNEGSKA (reference sequence). This CDR3 is built from 14 residues. V was shortened by 6 bases and J by 2 bases, with 16 bases between the two germline ends. The CDR3: CSAWAIGRQETQYF. CDR3 coding DNA: TGCAGTGCCTGGGCGATTGGGAGACAAGAGACCCAGTACTTC.

In this sample, this clonotype turned up many times. The chain combines TRBV18 with TRBJ2-7; D unresolved. The CDR3 loop spans 18 amino acids. Germline V gene lookup returns CDR1 KGHSH and CDR2 LQKENI. V lost 0 bases, J lost 2 bases, and 20 bases lay in between. The CDR3 region has the DNA TGTGCCAGCTCACCACCGGGGATTAAGGGATTACGCCCCTACGAGCAGTACTTC. It translates to CASSPPGIKGLRPYEQYF.

This clonotype was seen ten or more times. V gene TRBV12-3 or TRBV12-4 combines with J gene TRBJ2-5; D is possibly TRBD1 (6 bases). The V end lost 2 bases, the J end lost 4 bases, and 17 bases lay between the germline ends. This CDR3 has 16 amino acids. The CDR3 sequence: CASSLRSQGLRETQYF. CDR3 nucleotide sequence: TGTGCCAGCAGTTTAAGGTCCCAGGGGTTGAGAGAGACCCAGTACTTC.

Regarding this clonotype: A much larger clone lies one base from this, so it may be a read error. The chain is built from TRBV6-6 and TRBJ2-7; D gene uncertain. Germline CDR1 is MNHNY and CDR2 is SVGAGI (reference sequence). The CDR3 has 12 residues. The CDR3: CASSYVSNEQYF. For the CDR3, the DNA is TGTGCCAGCAGTTATGTCTCCAACGAGCAGTACTTC.

This clonotype was counted ten times or more. The chain combines TRBV4-1 with TRBJ1-1; no reliable D call. The CDR3 is made up of 17 amino acids. The V gene's germline CDR1 is MGHRA and CDR2 YSYEKL. V was cut by 0 bases and J by 4 bases, with 18 bases left in between. The chain's CDR3 is CASSQDRSPQVGTEAFF. The CDR3 DNA reads as TGCGCCAGCAGCCAAGATAGGAGCCCGCAGGTTGGCACTGAAGCTTTCTTT.

This clonotype was recorded many times. The rearrangement uses TRBV5-4 and TRBJ2-5, with TRBD1 as a possible D gene (5 bases). The V and J ends lost 0 bases and 2 bases respectively, with 5 bases between them. Germline lookup yields CDR1 SGHNT and CDR2 YYREEE (reference sequence). The CDR3 contains 13 residues. The CDR3 here is CASSLDRQETQYF. CDR3 bases: TGTGCCAGCAGCTTGGACAGGCAAGAGACCCAGTACTTC.

This clonotype was counted at least ten times. The chain combines TRBV10-3 with TRBJ2-1; no firm D call. V lost 11 bases and J 8 bases, leaving 19 bases between the germline ends. The CDR3 has 13 residues. CDR1 ENHRY and CDR2 SYGVKD come from the germline V gene. This CDR3 reads CAARSDGPHEQFF. In nucleotides, the CDR3 is TGTGCCGCCAGATCCGACGGCCCCCATGAGCAGTTCTTC.